Listed below are T cell receptor beta chains from one sample, sequenced in a study of blood T cell repertoires in COVID-19. Method: immunoSEQ multiplex PCR; TCRdb's copy keeps in-frame clones and lacks some. The table lists some 48,000 clones, about 84% of them singletons. Material for sequencing was peripheral blood. The receptor set was obtained from a woman aged 60-75 years with acute or convalescent COVID-19. CDR3s leave out the opening cysteine and the closing phenylalanine or tryptophan. The D gene is left open where the match is weak.

V: TRBV19
D: -
CDR3: ASSRGQRKSYEQY

V: TRBV11-1
D: -
CDR3: ASSFGGGDEKLF

V: TRBV2
D: -
CDR3: ASSWTDDSTDTQY

V: TRBV5-4
D: TRBD1
CDR3: ASSFRDRGRGYGYT

V: TRBV4-1
D: TRBD2
CDR3: ASSQGRGVTGELF

V: TRBV6-5
D: TRBD1
CDR3: ASSYLDRALYGYT

V: TRBV13
D: TRBD1
CDR3: ASSQQAGGAGYT

V: TRBV5-4
D: -
CDR3: ASSSGSARNEQY

V: TRBV6-5
D: TRBD2
CDR3: ASGTSVYTQY

V: TRBV19
D: TRBD1
CDR3: ASSIAGQGERPQH

V: TRBV14
D: -
CDR3: ASSQVLGANGYT

V: TRBV12-3/TRBV12-4
D: -
CDR3: ASTLASNQPQH

V: TRBV7-2
D: TRBD2
CDR3: ASSLGGTSGRLTDTQY

V: TRBV4-2
D: -
CDR3: ASSQETRSTDTQY

V: TRBV7-2
D: TRBD1
CDR3: ASSSFGQGFYNEQF

V: TRBV7-9
D: -
CDR3: ASSFSGGSAVGGYT

V: TRBV7-3
D: TRBD2
CDR3: ASSLLAGVYNEQF

V: TRBV3-1/TRBV3-2
D: -
CDR3: ASSSSSRAGVSEAF

V: TRBV5-1
D: TRBD2
CDR3: ASSLYRSGTNEQF

V: TRBV21-1
D: -
CDR3: ASRTPPRGSGNTIY

V: TRBV4-1
D: TRBD1
CDR3: ASSQGQMTYNEQF

V: TRBV20-1
D: -
CDR3: SAGSFEAQY